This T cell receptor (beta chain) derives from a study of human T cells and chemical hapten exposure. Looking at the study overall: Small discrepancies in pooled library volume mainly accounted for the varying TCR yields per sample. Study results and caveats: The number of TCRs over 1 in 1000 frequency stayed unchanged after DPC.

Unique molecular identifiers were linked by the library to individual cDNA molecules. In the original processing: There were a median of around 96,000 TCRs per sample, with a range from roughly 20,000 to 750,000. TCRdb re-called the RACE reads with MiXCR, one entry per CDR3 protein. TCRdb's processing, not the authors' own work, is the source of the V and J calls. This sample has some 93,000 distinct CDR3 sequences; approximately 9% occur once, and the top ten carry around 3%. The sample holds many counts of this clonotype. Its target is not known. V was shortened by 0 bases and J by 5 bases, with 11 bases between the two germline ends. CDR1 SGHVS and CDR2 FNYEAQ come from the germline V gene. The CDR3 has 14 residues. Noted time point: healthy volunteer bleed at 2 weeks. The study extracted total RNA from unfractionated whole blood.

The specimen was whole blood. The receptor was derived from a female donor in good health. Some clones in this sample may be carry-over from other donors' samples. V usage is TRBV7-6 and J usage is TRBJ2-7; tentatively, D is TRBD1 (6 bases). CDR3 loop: CASSLAQGSHEQYF. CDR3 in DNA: TGTGCCAGCAGCTTAGCCCAGGGGTCCCACGAGCAGTACTTC.